This T cell receptor beta chain was documented in a study of CD8 T cells in ankylosing spondylitis. General observations from the study: A CD8+ phenotype characterized the disease-linked clones, which were relatively rare in peripheral blood. The clones that were linked to disease were reported to be significantly enriched in matched synovial fluid samples from ankylosing spondylitis patients. Ankylosing spondylitis blood appeared to carry a characteristic TCR beta motif of roughly 8 highly homologous variants. Past studies reported some motif variants in reactive arthritis synovial fluid and blood.

This clonotype was observed a few times. Its antigen is not identified. The CDR3 loop spans 18 amino acids. Germline V lookup: CDR1 PRHDT, CDR2 FYEKMQ (reference sequence). The germline V and J ends were trimmed by 6 bases and 0 bases, with 21 bases remaining between them. The TCR beta libraries were generated through quantitative 5'-RACE incorporating molecular barcodes. TCRdb called the 5' RACE reads again in MiXCR, with one record for every CDR3 protein. The sample has approximately 400,000 distinct CDR3 sequences, 25% to 30% seen once. This chain connects TRBV13 to TRBJ1-3; D may be TRBD1 (6 bases). The TCR originated in a male donor with ankylosing spondylitis. Material: blood, either unsorted or a sorted T cell fraction (not recorded which). Here the CDR3 reads CASSYHRVPRFSGNTIYF. Written as DNA, the CDR3 is TGTGCCAGCAGTTACCACAGGGTCCCACGGTTCTCTGGAAACACCATATATTTT.